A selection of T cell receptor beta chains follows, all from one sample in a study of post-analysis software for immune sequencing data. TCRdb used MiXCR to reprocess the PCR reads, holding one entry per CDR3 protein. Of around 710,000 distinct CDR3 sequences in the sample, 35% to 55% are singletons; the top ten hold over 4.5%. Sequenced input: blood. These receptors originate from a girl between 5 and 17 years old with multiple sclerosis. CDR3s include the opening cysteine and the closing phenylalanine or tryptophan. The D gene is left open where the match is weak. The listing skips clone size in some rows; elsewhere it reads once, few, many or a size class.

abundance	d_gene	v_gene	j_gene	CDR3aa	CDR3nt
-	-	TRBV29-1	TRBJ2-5	CSPWSGETQYF	TGCAGCCCCTGGAGTGGAGAGACCCAGTACTTC
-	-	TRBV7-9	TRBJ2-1	CASSLVAVLDNEQFF	TGTGCCAGCAGCTTAGTGGCGGTTTTAGACAATGAGCAGTTCTTC
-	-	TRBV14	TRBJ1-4	CASSQVGSTNEKLFF	TGTGCCAGCAGCCAAGTAGGATCAACTAATGAAAAACTGTTTTTT
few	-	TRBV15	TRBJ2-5	CATSRDSGATGDSQETQYF	TGTGCCACCAGCAGAGATTCCGGGGCCACGGGGGACTCCCAAGAGACCCAGTACTTC
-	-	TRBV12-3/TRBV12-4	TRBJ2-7	CASSFLQGVEQYF	TGTGCCAGCAGTTTCCTTCAAGGGGTCGAGCAGTACTTC
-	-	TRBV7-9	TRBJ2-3	CASSLLAGGDTDTQYF	TGTGCCAGCAGCTTATTAGCTGGAGGGGACACAGATACGCAGTATTTT
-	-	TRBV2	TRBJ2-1	CASSDPRDEQFF	TGTGCCAGCAGCGACCCCCGGGATGAGCAGTTCTTC
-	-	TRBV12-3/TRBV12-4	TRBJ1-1	CASSLRTLNTEAFF	TGTGCCAGCAGTTTGCGGACCTTGAACACTGAAGCTTTCTTT
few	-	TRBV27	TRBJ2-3	CASSLFLGHPNTQYF	TGTGCCAGCAGTTTATTCCTCGGGCACCCGAATACGCAGTATTTT
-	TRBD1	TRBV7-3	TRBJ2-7	CASSLNFPGQGRDEQYF	TGTGCCAGCAGCTTAAATTTCCCGGGACAGGGTCGGGACGAGCAGTACTTC
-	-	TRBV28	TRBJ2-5	CASSPAGRLCETQYF	TGTGCCAGCAGCCCCGCGGGGCGTCTATGCGAGACCCAGTACTTC
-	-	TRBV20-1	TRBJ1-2	CSARGTDTNYGYTF	TGCAGTGCTAGAGGGACAGATACTAACTATGGCTACACCTTC
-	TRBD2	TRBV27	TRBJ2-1	CAIQREGHGEQFF	TGTGCCATCCAGCGGGAGGGCCATGGTGAGCAGTTCTTC
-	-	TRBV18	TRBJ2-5	CASSPPLLATTQETQYF	TGTGCCAGCTCACCACCCCTGCTAGCTACAACACAAGAGACCCAGTACTTC
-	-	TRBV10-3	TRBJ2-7	CAISESDSVTYEQYF	TGTGCCATCAGTGAGTCGGATAGCGTTACCTACGAGCAGTACTTC
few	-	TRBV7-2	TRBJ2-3	CASSTGTPRDTQYF	TGTGCCAGCAGCACGGGGACTCCACGGGATACGCAGTATTTT
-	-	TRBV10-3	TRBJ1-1	CLTASNTEAFF	TGTTTGACAGCGTCGAACACTGAAGCTTTCTTT
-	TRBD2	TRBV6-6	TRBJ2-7	CASSPPGAGEIYEQYF	TGTGCCAGCAGTCCCCCGGGAGCGGGAGAAATCTACGAGCAGTACTTC
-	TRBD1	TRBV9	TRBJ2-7	CASSVAAGGFNERYF	TGTGCCAGCAGCGTAGCCGCAGGGGGCTTCAACGAGCGGTACTTC
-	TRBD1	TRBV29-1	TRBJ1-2	CSVRVGGADGYTF	TGCAGCGTCCGAGTAGGGGGCGCTGATGGCTACACCTTC
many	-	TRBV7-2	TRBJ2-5	CASSLAPGPQETQYF	TGTGCCAGCAGCTTAGCGCCAGGGCCCCAAGAGACCCAGTACTTC
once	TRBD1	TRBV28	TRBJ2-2	CASSAGTGAENTGELFF	TGTGCCAGCAGTGCCGGGACAGGGGCCGAGAACACCGGGGAGCTGTTTTTT